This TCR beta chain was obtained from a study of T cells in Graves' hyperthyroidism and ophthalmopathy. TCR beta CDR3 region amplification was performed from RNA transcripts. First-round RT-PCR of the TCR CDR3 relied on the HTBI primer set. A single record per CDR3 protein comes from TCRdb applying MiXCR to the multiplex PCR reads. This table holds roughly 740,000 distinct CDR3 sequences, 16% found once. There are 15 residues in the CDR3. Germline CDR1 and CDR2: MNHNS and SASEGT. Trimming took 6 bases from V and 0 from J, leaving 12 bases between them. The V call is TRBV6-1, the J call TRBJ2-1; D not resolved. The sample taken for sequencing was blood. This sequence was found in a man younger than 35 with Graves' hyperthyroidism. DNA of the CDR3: TGTGCCAGCAGGAGCGACGGGCCCTCCTACAATGAGCAGTTCTTC. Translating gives CASRSDGPSYNEQFF.